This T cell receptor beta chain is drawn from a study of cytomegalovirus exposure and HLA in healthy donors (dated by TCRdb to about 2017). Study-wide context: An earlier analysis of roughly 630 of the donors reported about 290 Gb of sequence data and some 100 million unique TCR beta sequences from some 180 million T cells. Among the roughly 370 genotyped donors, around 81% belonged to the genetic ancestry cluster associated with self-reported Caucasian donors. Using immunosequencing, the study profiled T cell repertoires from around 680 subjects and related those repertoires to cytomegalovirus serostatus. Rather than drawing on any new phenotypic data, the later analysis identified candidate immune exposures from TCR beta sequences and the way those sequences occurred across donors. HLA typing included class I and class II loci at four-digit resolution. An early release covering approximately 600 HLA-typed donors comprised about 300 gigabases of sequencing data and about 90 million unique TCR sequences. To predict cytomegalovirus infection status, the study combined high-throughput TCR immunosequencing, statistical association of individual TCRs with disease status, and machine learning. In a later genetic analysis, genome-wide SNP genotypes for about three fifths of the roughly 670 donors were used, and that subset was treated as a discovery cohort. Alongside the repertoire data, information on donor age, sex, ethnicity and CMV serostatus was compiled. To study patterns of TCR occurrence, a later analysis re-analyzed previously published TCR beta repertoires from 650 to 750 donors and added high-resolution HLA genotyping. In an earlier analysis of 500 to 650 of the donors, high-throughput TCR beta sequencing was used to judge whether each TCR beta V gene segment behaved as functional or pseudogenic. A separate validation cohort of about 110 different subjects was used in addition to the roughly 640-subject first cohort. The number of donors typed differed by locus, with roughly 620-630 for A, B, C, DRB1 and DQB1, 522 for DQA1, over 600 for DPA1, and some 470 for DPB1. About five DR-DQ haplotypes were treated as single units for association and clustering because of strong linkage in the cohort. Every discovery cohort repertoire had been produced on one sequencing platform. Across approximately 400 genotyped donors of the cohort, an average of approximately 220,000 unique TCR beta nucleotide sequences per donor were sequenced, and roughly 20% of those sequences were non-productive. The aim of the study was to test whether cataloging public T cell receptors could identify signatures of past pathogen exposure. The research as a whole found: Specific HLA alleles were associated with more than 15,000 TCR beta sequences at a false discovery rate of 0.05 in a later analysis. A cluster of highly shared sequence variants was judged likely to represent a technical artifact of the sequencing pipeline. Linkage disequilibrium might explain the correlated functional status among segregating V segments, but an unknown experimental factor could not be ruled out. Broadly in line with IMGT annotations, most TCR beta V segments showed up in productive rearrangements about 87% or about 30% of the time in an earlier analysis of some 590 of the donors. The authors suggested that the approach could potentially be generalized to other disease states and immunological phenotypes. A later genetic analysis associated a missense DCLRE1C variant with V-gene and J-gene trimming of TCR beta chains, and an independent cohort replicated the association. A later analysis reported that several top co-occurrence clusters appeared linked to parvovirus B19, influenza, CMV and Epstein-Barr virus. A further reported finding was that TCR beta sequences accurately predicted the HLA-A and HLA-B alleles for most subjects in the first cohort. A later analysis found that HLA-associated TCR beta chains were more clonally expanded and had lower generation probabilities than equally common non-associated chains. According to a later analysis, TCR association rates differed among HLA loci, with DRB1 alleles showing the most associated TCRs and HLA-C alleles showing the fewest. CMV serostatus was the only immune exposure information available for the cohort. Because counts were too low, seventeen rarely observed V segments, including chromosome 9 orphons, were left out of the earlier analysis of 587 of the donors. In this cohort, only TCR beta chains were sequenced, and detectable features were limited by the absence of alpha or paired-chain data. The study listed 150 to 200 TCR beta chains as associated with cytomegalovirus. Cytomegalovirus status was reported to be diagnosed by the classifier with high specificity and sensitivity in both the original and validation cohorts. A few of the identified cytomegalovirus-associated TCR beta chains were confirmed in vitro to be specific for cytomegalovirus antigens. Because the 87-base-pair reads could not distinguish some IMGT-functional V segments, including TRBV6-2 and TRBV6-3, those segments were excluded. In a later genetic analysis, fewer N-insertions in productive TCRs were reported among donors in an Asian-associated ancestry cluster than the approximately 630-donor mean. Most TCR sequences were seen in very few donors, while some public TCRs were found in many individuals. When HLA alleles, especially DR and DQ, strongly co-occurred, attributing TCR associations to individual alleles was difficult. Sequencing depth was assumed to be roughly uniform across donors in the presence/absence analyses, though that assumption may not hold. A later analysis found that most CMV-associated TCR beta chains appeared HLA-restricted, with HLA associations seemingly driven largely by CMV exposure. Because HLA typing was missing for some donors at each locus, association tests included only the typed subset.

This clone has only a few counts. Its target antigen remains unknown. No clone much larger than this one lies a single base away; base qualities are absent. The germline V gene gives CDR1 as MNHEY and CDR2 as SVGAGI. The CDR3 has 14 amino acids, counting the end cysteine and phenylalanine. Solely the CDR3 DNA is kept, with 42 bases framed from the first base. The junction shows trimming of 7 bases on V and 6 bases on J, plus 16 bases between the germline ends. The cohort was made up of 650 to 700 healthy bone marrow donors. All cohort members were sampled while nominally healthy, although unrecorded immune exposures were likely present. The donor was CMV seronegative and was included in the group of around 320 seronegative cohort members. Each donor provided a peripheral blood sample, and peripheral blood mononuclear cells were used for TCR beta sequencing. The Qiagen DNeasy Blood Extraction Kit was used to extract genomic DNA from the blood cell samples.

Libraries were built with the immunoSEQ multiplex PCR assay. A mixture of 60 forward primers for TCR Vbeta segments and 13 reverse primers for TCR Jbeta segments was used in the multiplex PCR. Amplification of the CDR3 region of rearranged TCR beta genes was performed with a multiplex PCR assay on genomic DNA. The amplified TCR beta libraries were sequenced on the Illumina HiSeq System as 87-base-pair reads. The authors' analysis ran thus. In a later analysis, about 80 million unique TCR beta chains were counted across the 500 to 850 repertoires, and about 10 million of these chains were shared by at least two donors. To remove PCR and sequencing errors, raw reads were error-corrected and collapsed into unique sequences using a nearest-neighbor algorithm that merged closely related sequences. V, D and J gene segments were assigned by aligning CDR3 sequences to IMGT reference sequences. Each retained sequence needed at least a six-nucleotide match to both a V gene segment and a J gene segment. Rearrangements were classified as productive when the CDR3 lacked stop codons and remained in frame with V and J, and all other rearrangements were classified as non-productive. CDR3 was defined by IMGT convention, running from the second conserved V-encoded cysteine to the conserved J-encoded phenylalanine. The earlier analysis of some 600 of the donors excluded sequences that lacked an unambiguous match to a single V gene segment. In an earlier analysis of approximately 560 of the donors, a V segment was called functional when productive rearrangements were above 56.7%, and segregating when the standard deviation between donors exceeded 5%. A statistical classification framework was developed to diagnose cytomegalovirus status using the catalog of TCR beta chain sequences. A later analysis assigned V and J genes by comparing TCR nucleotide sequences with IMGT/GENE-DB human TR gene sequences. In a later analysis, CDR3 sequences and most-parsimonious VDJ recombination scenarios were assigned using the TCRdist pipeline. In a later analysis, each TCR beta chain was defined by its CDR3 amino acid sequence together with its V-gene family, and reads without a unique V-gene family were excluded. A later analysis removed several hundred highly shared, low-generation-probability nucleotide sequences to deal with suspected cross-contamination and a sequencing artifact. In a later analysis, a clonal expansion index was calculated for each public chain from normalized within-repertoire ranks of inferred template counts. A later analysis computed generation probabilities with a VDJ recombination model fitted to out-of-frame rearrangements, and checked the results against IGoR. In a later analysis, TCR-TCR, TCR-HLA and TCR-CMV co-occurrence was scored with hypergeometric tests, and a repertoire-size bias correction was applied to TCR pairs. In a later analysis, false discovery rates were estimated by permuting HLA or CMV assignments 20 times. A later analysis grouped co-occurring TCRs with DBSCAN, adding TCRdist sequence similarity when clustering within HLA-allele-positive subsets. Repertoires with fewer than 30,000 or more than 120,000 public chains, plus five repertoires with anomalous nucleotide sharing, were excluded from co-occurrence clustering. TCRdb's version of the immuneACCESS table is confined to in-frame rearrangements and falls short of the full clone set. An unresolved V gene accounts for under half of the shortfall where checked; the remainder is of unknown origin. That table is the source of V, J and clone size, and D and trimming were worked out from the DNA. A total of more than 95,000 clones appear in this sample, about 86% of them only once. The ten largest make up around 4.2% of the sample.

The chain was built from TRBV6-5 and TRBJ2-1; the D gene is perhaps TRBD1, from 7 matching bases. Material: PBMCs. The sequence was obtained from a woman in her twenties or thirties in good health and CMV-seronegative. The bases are TGTGCCAGCAAAACCTCAGGGGGGCGCAATGAGCAGTTCTTC. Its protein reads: CASKTSGGRNEQFF.